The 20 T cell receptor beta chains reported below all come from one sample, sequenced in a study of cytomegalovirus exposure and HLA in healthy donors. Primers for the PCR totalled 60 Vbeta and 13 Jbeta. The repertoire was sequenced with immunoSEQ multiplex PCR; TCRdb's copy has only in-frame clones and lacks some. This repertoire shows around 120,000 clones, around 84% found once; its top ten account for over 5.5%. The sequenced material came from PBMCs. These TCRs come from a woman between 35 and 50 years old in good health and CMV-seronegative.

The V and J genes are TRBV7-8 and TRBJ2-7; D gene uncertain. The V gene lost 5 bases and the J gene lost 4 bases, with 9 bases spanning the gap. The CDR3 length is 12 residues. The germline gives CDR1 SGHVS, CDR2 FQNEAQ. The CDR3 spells CASSRFGYEQYF. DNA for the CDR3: TGTGCCAGCAGCCGCTTCGGGTACGAGCAGTACTTC.

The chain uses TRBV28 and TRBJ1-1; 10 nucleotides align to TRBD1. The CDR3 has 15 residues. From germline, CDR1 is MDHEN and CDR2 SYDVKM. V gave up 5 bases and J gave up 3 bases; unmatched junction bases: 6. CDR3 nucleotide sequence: TGTGCCAGCAGTCCTCATGGACAGGGGGACACTGAAGCTTTCTTT. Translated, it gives CASSPHGQGDTEAFF.

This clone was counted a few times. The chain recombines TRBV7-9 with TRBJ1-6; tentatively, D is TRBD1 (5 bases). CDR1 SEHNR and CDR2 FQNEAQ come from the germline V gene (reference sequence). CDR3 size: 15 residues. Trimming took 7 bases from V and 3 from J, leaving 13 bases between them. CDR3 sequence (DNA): TGTGCCAGCACCCCCCAGGGTCTCTATAATTCACCCCTCCACTTT. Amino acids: CASTPQGLYNSPLHF.

The CDR3 loop is CASSPFKAGQNLEQFF. The CDR3 bases are TGCGCCAGCAGCCCCTTTAAAGCAGGGCAGAATCTTGAGCAGTTCTTC. The V and J genes are TRBV4-1 and TRBJ2-1; tentative D call: TRBD1 (5 bases). The CDR3 spans 16 residues. Per germline, CDR1 MGHRA and CDR2 YSYEKL. Trimming shortened V by 4 bases and J by 9 bases, and 22 bases separated the two germline ends.

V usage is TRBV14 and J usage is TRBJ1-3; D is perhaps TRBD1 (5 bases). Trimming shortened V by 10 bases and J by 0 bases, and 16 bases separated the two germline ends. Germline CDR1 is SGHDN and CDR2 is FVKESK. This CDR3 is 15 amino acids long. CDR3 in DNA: TGTGCCAACCCCCTAGACAGCTACTCTGGAAACACCATATATTTT. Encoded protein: CANPLDSYSGNTIYF.

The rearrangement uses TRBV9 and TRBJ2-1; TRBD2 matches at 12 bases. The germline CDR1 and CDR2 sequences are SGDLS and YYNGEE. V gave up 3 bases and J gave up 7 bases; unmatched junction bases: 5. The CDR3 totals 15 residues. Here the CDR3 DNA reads TGTGCCAGCAGCGAAGGACTAGCGGGAAATAATGAGCAGTTCTTC. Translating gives CASSEGLAGNNEQFF. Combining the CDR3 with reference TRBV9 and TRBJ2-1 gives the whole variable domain DSGVTQTPKHLITATGQRVTLRCSPRSGDLSVYWYQQSLDQGLQFLIQYYNGEERAKGNILERFSAQQFPDLHSELNLSSLELGDSALYFCASSEGLAGNNEQFFGPGTRLTVL.

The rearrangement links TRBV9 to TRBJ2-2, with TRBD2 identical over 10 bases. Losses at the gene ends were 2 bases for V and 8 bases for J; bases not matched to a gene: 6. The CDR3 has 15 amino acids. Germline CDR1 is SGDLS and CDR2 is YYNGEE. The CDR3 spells CASSVASGSYGELFF. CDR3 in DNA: TGTGCCAGCAGCGTGGCTAGCGGGAGTTATGGGGAGCTGTTTTTT.

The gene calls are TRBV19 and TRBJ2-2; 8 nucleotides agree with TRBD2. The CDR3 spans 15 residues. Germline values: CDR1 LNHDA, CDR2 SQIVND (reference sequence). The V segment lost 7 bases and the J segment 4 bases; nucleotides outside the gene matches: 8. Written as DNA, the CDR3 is TGTGCCAGTATACAGACTAGCGCCTCCACCGGGGAGCTGTTTTTT. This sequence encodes CASIQTSASTGELFF.

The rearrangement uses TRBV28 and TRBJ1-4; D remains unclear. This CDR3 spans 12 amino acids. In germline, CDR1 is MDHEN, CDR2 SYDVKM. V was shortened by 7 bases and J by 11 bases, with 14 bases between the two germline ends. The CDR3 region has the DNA TGTGCCAGCACCGCCCTCCGCGGGAAACTGTTTTTT. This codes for CASTALRGKLFF.

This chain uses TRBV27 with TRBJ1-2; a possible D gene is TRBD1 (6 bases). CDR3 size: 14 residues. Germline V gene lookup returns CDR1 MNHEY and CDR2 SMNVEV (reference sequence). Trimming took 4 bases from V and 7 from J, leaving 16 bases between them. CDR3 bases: TGTGCCAGCAGTTCGCTCGCAGGGGTCGGTGGCTACACCTTC. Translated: CASSSLAGVGGYTF.

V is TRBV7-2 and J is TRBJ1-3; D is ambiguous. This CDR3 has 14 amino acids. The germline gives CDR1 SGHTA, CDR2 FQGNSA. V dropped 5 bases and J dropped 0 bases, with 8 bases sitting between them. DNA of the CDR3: TGTGCCAGCAGCCCCTATTCCTCTGGAAACACCATATATTTT. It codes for CASSPYSSGNTIYF.

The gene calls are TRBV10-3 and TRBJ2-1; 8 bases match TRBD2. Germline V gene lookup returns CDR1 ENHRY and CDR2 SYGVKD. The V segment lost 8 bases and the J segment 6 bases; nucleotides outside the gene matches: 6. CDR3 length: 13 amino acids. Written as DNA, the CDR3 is TGTGCCATCCGTTCCCGGGAGGGCAATGAGCAGTTCTTC. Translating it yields CAIRSREGNEQFF.

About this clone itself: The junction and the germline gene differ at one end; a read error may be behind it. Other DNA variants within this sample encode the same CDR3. The CDR3 protein is CASSLAGTGREKLFF. The CDR3 nucleotides read TGTGCCAGCAGCCTAGCCGGGACAGGGAGAGAAAAACTGTTTTTT. The rearrangement joins TRBV7-9 to TRBJ1-4; TRBD1 matches at 9 bases. This CDR3 has 15 residues. Looked up from germline, CDR1 is SEHNR and CDR2 is FQNEAQ (reference sequence).

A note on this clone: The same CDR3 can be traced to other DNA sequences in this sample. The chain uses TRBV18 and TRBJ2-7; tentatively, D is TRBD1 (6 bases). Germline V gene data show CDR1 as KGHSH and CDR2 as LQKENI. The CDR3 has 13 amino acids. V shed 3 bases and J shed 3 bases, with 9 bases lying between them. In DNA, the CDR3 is TGTGCCAGCTCACCGGACAGCAGCTACGAGCAGTACTTC. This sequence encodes CASSPDSSYEQYF. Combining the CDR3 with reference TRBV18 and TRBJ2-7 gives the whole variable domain NAGVMQNPRHLVRRRGQEARLRCSPMKGHSHVYWYRQLPEEGLKFMVYLQKENIIDESGMPKERFSAEFPKEGPSILRIQQVVRGDSAAYFCASSPDSSYEQYFGPGTRLTVT.

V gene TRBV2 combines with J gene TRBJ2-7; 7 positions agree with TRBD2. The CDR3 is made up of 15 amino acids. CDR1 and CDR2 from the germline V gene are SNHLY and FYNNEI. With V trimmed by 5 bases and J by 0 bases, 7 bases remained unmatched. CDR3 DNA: TGTGCCAGCAGTTCTCAGGGACTATCCTCCTACGAGCAGTACTTC. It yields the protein CASSSQGLSSYEQYF. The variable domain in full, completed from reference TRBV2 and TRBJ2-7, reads EPEVTQTPSHQVTQMGQEVILRCVPISNHLYFYWYRQILGQKVEFLVSFYNNEISEKSEIFDDQFSVERPDGSNFTLKIRSTKLEDSAMYFCASSSQGLSSYEQYFGPGTRLTVT.

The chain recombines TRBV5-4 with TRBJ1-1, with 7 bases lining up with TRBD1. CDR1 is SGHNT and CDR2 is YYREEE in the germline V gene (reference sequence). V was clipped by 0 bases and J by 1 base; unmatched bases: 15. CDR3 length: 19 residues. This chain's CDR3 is CASSLGGRWTGGENTEAFF. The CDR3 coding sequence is TGTGCCAGCAGCTTGGGTGGAAGGTGGACAGGAGGGGAGAACACTGAAGCTTTCTTT.

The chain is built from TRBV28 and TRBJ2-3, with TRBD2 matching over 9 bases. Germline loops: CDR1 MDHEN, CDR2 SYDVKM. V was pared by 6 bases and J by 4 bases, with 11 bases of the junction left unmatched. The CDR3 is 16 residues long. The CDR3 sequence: CASSSWRAGGSDTQYF. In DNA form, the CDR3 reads TGTGCCAGCAGCTCCTGGAGGGCGGGAGGGTCAGATACGCAGTATTTT.

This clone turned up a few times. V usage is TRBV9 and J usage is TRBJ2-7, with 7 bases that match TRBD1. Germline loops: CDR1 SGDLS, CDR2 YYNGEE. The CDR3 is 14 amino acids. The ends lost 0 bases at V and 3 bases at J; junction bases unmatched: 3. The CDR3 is CASSVAAGGYEQYF. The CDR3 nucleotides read TGTGCCAGCAGCGTAGCGGCAGGGGGCTACGAGCAGTACTTC.

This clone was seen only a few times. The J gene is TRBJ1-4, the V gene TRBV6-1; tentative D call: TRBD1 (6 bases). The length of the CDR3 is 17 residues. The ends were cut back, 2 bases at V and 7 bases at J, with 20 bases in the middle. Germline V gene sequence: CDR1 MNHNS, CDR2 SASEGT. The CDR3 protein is CASSETGQLKWGEKLFF. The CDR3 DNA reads TGTGCCAGCAGTGAAACAGGACAGCTCAAATGGGGTGAAAAACTGTTTTTT.

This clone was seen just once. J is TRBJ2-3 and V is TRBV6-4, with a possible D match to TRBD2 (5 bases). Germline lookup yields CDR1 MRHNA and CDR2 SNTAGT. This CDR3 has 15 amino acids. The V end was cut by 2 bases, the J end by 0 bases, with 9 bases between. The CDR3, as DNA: TGTGCCAGCAGTGACGAGGGTGGTAGCACAGATACGCAGTATTTT. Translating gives CASSDEGGSTDTQYF.